The 18 T cell receptor beta chains below all came from one sample that was sequenced in a study of blood T cell repertoires in COVID-19. Only in-frame clones appear in the TCRdb table, and some are missing; sequencing was by immunoSEQ multiplex PCR. The table shows approximately 240,000 clones, with more than 60% occurring only once. The material sequenced was peripheral blood. These receptors were obtained from a woman between 40 and 50 years old with active or convalescent COVID-19.

The CDR3 loop is CAISETGGSYEQYV. The CDR3 DNA reads TGTGCCATCAGTGAGACAGGGGGCTCCTACGAGCAGTACGTC. The chain links TRBV10-3 to TRBJ2-7, with 8 positions matching TRBD1. Germline assignment: CDR1 ENHRY and CDR2 SYGVKD. Trimming took 2 bases from V and 0 from J; bases not matched to a gene: 0. This CDR3 is built from 14 residues.

This clone has just one count. The rearrangement links TRBV7-9 to TRBJ1-4; no clear D. The CDR3 has 12 amino acids. Germline V gene lookup returns CDR1 SEHNR and CDR2 FQNEAQ (reference sequence). With 5 bases removed from V and 4 bases from J, the gap between germline ends came to 5 bases. DNA for the CDR3: TGTGCCAGCAGCCCAGATAATGAAAAACTGTTTTTT. Translating gives CASSPDNEKLFF.

The gene calls are TRBV6-5 and TRBJ2-2; no reliable D call. With 7 bases removed from V and 7 bases from J, the gap between germline ends came to 13 bases. Germline values: CDR1 MNHEY, CDR2 SVGAGI. The CDR3 runs to 13 residues. The CDR3 nucleotides read TGTGCCAGCACCCTTTCGATCGGCGGGGAGCTGTTTTTT. Encoded protein: CASTLSIGGELFF.

This chain joins TRBV4-1 and TRBJ1-5; weak D call: TRBD1 (6 bases). From germline, CDR1 is MGHRA and CDR2 YSYEKL. Trimming stripped 0 bases from V and 6 bases from J, with 15 bases between. The CDR3 extends over 16 amino acids. In DNA, the CDR3 is TGCGCCAGCAGCCAAGAGGGGGGCCGCGGGAGTCAGCCCCAGCATTTT. Encoded protein: CASSQEGGRGSQPQHF.

The chain recombines TRBV6-5 with TRBJ1-2, with D tentatively TRBD1 (5 bases). Germline loops: CDR1 MNHEY, CDR2 SVGAGI. Trimming took off 0 bases at V and 2 bases at J, with 10 bases between the two ends. This CDR3 spans 15 amino acids. In nucleotides, the CDR3 is TGTGCCAGCAGTTACTCGACAGCGAAAAACTATGGCTACACCTTC. Encoded protein: CASSYSTAKNYGYTF.

The DNA for the CDR3 is TGTGCCAGCTCTTCCCAGGGGTACTCTGAAGCTTTCTTT. Translation gives CASSSQGYSEAFF. The V and J genes are TRBV18 and TRBJ1-1, with TRBD1 as a possible D gene (6 bases). There are 13 residues in the CDR3. The ends were cut back, 6 bases at V and 6 bases at J, with 14 bases in the middle. Per germline, CDR1 KGHSH and CDR2 LQKENI.

The genes are TRBV29-1 and TRBJ1-1; D gene uncertain. Trimming took off 4 bases at V and 0 bases at J, with 9 bases between the two ends. Per germline, CDR1 SQVTM and CDR2 ANQGSEA. This CDR3 is built from 13 residues. CDR3 amino acids: CSVGSGMNTEAFF. The CDR3, as DNA: TGCAGCGTTGGTTCAGGCATGAACACTGAAGCTTTCTTT. Looking up the rest from reference TRBV29-1 and TRBJ1-1 gives the full variable domain: SAVISQKPSRDICQRGTSLTIQCQVDSQVTMMFWYRQQPGQSLTLIATANQGSEATYESGFVIDKFPISRPNLTFSTLTVSNMSPEDSSIYLCSVGSGMNTEAFFGQGTRLTVV.

The chain has TRBV27 and TRBJ1-2; 7 bases align to TRBD1. This CDR3 contains 15 residues. With V trimmed by 3 bases and J by 7 bases, 11 bases remained unmatched. Germline CDR1 is MNHEY and CDR2 is SMNVEV (reference sequence). DNA for the CDR3: TGTGCCAGCAGTTTCCGTGCGACAGGGATGACTGGCTACACCTTC. Amino acids: CASSFRATGMTGYTF.

The chain is built from TRBV18 and TRBJ1-2, with D perhaps TRBD1 (5 bases). Trimming shortened V by 3 bases and J by 7 bases, and 21 bases separated the two germline ends. The CDR3 contains 16 residues. Germline CDR1 KGHSH, CDR2 LQKENI. DNA for the CDR3: TGTGCCAGCTCACCGGAAGCCTGGGCACAGGCCGGTGGCTACACCTTC. Translating gives CASSPEAWAQAGGYTF.

J is TRBJ2-2 and V is TRBV6-5; 10 bases agree with TRBD1. Germline V gene lookup returns CDR1 MNHEY and CDR2 SVGAGI. Trimming cost V 5 bases and J 5 bases; bases outside gene matches: 5. The CDR3 extends over 15 amino acids. DNA of the CDR3: TGTGCCAGCAGTCCCCGGACAGGGGGGACCGGGGAGCTGTTTTTT. It codes for CASSPRTGGTGELFF.

Written as DNA, the CDR3 is TGTGCCAGTAGTCGGACAGTCGGCAATCAGCCCCAGCATTTT. Translation: CASSRTVGNQPQHF. The chain uses TRBV19 and TRBJ1-5; maybe TRBD1 (6 bases). V was pared by 5 bases and J by 2 bases, with 10 bases between. CDR1 LNHDA and CDR2 SQIVND come from the germline V gene (reference sequence). The CDR3 sequence is 14 residues long.

This sequence joins TRBV19 and TRBJ2-5; TRBD1 matches 10 bases. The length of the CDR3 is 15 residues. The germline V gene encodes CDR1 LNHDA and CDR2 SQIVND (reference sequence). V lost 3 bases and J lost 5; bases outside the gene matches: 6. CDR3 coding DNA: TGTGCCAGTAGTATCGGGACAGGGGCCTGGGAGACCCAGTACTTC. This gives the protein CASSIGTGAWETQYF.

The V gene is TRBV6-6, the J gene TRBJ2-1, with 8 bases fitting TRBD1. The germline gives CDR1 MNHNY, CDR2 SVGAGI (reference sequence). J gave up 6 bases and V 5 bases, and 9 bases lay outside the gene matches. The CDR3 has 15 residues. The chain's CDR3 is CASSPDREWANEQFF. Here the CDR3 DNA reads TGTGCCAGCAGTCCGGACAGGGAATGGGCCAATGAGCAGTTCTTC.

This chain connects TRBV5-5 to TRBJ2-3; D is possibly TRBD1 (5 bases). The CDR3 sequence is 17 residues long. V dropped 4 bases and J dropped 0 bases, with 18 bases sitting between them. Germline assignment: CDR1 SGHKS and CDR2 YYEKEE (reference sequence). CDR3: CASSLTGFPSSTDTQYF. DNA of the CDR3: TGTGCCAGCAGCCTCACAGGATTCCCTTCTAGCACAGATACGCAGTATTTT.

This clone showed up just a few times. The V call is TRBV10-2, the J call TRBJ1-4; possible D gene TRBD1, 5 bases. From germline, CDR1 is WSHSY and CDR2 SAAADI. Trimming pared 10 bases from V and 8 bases from J, leaving 14 bases between. The CDR3 has 12 residues. The CDR3, as DNA: TGCGCCAAATCACAGGAAGGGGAAAAACTGTTTTTT. This codes for CAKSQEGEKLFF.

The rearrangement uses TRBV30 and TRBJ2-1; TRBD2 agrees at 10 bases. J lost 6 bases, V lost 8 bases, and 10 bases had no gene match. The CDR3 has 14 amino acids. The germline V gene encodes CDR1 GTSNPN and CDR2 SVGIG (reference sequence). The CDR3 DNA reads TGTGCCGCGGGCGGGCTAGCGGGGGCCAATGAGCAGTTCTTC. Translated: CAAGGLAGANEQFF.

The gene calls are TRBV27 and TRBJ2-7; 11 bases match TRBD2. V gave up 5 bases and J gave up 7 bases; unmatched junction bases: 16. The germline CDR1 and CDR2 sequences are MNHEY and SMNVEV (reference sequence). This CDR3 is 17 amino acids long. CDR3 region: CASSLIATLAGDSEQYF. CDR3 DNA sequence: TGTGCCAGCAGTCTAATCGCTACACTAGCGGGGGATAGTGAGCAGTACTTC.

The V gene is TRBV13, the J gene TRBJ2-3; TRBD2 agrees at 9 bases. This CDR3 is built from 16 residues. CDR1 is PRHDT, CDR2 FYEKMQ, per germline (reference sequence). V dropped 2 bases and J dropped 1; count of bases not matched to a gene: 4. The CDR3 nucleotides read TGTGCCAGCAGCTTACGGCGGGGGGGACGCACAGATACGCAGTATTTT. It codes for CASSLRRGGRTDTQYF. Using reference TRBV13 and TRBJ2-3 for the parts outside the CDR3, the full variable domain is AAGVIQSPRHLIKEKRETATLKCYPIPRHDTVYWYQQGPGQDPQFLISFYEKMQSDKGSIPDRFSAQQFSDYHSELNMSSLELGDSALYFCASSLRRGGRTDTQYFGPGTRLTVL.